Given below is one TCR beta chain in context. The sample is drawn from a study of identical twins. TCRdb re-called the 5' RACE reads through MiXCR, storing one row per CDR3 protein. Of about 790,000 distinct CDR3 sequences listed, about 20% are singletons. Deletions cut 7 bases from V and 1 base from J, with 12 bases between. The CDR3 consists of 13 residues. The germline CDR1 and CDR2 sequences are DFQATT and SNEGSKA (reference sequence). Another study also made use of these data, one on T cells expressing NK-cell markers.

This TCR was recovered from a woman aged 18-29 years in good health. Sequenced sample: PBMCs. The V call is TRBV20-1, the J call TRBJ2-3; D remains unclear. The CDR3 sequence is CSDQPWGTDTQYF. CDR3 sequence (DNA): TGCAGTGACCAGCCTTGGGGCACAGATACGCAGTATTTT.